This TCR beta chain was sequenced for a study of response to subunit inactivated influenza vaccine. Study-wide points: Each seasonal influenza vaccination recruits few new T cells, the authors suggested.

The CDR3 is made up of 15 amino acids. Germline CDR1 reads SQVTM; CDR2 reads ANQGSEA. V dropped 4 bases and J dropped 6 bases, with 19 bases sitting between them. This clonotype was found many times. Its antigen remains unknown. MiXCR was run by TCRdb on the RT-PCR reads, yielding one entry per CDR3 protein. The sample lists around 710,000 distinct CDR3 sequences; approximately 13% were seen once. This TCR derives from a man aged 45-60 years who received an inactivated influenza vaccine. The material sequenced was PBMCs from blood, taken 14 to 15 days before vaccination. The chain joins TRBV29-1 to TRBJ2-1; possible D gene TRBD2, 6 bases. The CDR3 coding sequence is TGCAGCGTTGGTCGCCCGGAGGGCGGTCGCAATGAGCAGTTCTTC. Translation: CSVGRPEGGRNEQFF.